Sequencing of this T cell receptor (beta chain) was carried out in a study of identical twins. Findings and caveats of the study: Memory repertoires lacked the insertion deficit that abundant cord blood beta clonotypes showed.

Details on this clonotype: No antigen is known for it.

CDR3 length: 13 residues. J was trimmed by 7 bases and V by 7 bases; bases with no gene match: 7. The germline CDR1 and CDR2 sequences are DFQATT and SNEGSKA (reference sequence). A universal primer binding site was introduced by template switching. The final cDNA contained unique molecular identifiers. TCRdb processed the 5' RACE reads anew with MiXCR; each CDR3 protein has one entry. In the table there are under 900,000 distinct CDR3 sequences, about 18% of which are singletons. The same sample was also studied in work on T cells expressing NK-cell markers. From that study: These clonotypes also led the CD3+CD56-NKG2C+ fraction in a handful of donors.

The clonotype was recovered from a woman aged 18-29 years in good health. Sequenced input: PBMCs. This chain links TRBV20-1 with TRBJ2-1; TRBD2 matches 10 bases. For the CDR3, the DNA is TGCAGTGTAGAGCGGGAGGGCCGGAATGAGCAGTTCTTC. This codes for CSVEREGRNEQFF.